Each of the 30 T cell receptor beta chains below was sequenced from the same sample in a study of cytomegalovirus exposure and HLA in healthy donors. PCR employed 60 Vbeta and 13 Jbeta primers. Sequencing was performed with immunoSEQ multiplex PCR; in TCRdb, only in-frame clones are kept and a portion is missing. The data hold 200,000 to 250,000 clones, with about 80% observed a single time. The specimen sequenced was PBMCs. Receptor source: a man aged 35 to 55 in good health and CMV-seronegative.

This clone appeared a few times. This chain joins TRBV27 and TRBJ2-7; TRBD2 matches 13 bases. Germline values: CDR1 MNHEY, CDR2 SMNVEV (reference sequence). The trim removed 5 bases at V and 6 bases at J, leaving 10 bases unmatched. This CDR3 region has 16 residues. CDR3 residues: CASSTRTSGSWLEQYF. The CDR3 bases are TGTGCCAGCAGTACGCGGACTAGCGGGAGTTGGCTCGAGCAGTACTTC.

This chain joins TRBV25-1 and TRBJ2-1; 8 bases are shared with TRBD2. Trimming cost V 3 bases and J 11 bases; bases outside gene matches: 12. The CDR3 runs 15 residues. Germline V gene lookup returns CDR1 MGHDK and CDR2 SYGVNS. The CDR3 DNA reads as TGTGCCAGCAGTGAGGAAGCGGGAGTTTCCGTCCAGCAGTTCTTC. It specifies CASSEEAGVSVQQFF.

V usage is TRBV9 and J usage is TRBJ1-5, with TRBD1 matching over 7 bases. There are 14 residues in the CDR3. The V segment lost 0 bases and the J segment 7 bases; nucleotides outside the gene matches: 4. The germline V gene has CDR1 SGDLS and CDR2 YYNGEE. CDR3 in amino acids: CASSVGDRGQPQHF. Written as DNA, the CDR3 is TGTGCCAGCAGCGTAGGGGACAGAGGACAGCCCCAGCATTTT. Based on the CDR3 plus reference TRBV9 and TRBJ1-5, the full variable domain is DSGVTQTPKHLITATGQRVTLRCSPRSGDLSVYWYQQSLDQGLQFLIQYYNGEERAKGNILERFSAQQFPDLHSELNLSSLELGDSALYFCASSVGDRGQPQHFGDGTRLSIL.

This chain connects TRBV15 to TRBJ1-2, with D unclear. Germline V CDR1 and CDR2: LNHNV, YYDKDF (reference sequence). There are 13 residues in the CDR3. V shed 5 bases and J shed 4 bases, with 11 bases lying between them. CDR3 sequence reads: CATSESGIYGYTF. In DNA form, the CDR3 reads TGTGCCACCAGCGAATCGGGGATCTATGGCTACACCTTC.

The chain joins TRBV2 to TRBJ2-1; a possible D gene is TRBD2 (5 bases). CDR3 length equals 13 residues. V was trimmed by 6 bases and J by 7 bases, leaving 13 bases between them. The germline CDR1 and CDR2 sequences are SNHLY and FYNNEI. CDR3 DNA sequence: TGTGCCAGCAGCAAGGACTTTTTGAATGAGCAGTTCTTC. This sequence encodes CASSKDFLNEQFF.

The rearrangement links TRBV19 to TRBJ1-2; 9 bases are shared with TRBD1. The V segment lost 4 bases and the J segment 2 bases; nucleotides outside the gene matches: 2. Germline CDR1 and CDR2: LNHDA and SQIVND (reference sequence). The CDR3 is 14 residues long. CDR3 in DNA: TGTGCCAGTAGTACAGGGACAGGGAACTATGGCTACACCTTC. This sequence encodes CASSTGTGNYGYTF.

CDR3 residues: CASTPGGVGTDTQYF. In DNA, the CDR3 is TGTGCCAGCACCCCGGGGGGGGTAGGCACAGATACGCAGTATTTT. This chain links TRBV7-9 with TRBJ2-3; TRBD2 aligns across 8 bases. Trimming removed 7 bases from V and 1 base from J; junction bases left unmatched: 7. Germline V CDR1 and CDR2: SEHNR, FQNEAQ (reference sequence). This CDR3 is 15 amino acids long.

The genes are TRBV13 and TRBJ2-1; 8 bases agree with TRBD1. Germline V gives CDR1 PRHDT, CDR2 FYEKMQ (reference sequence). The CDR3 extends over 14 amino acids. V was pared by 5 bases and J by 8 bases, with 8 bases of the junction left unmatched. CDR3 coding DNA: TGTGCCAGCAGCCAGGGGGCTAGCGACTATGAGCAGTTCTTC. Translation: CASSQGASDYEQFF. Variable domain in full (rest from reference TRBV13 and TRBJ2-1): AAGVIQSPRHLIKEKRETATLKCYPIPRHDTVYWYQQGPGQDPQFLISFYEKMQSDKGSIPDRFSAQQFSDYHSELNMSSLELGDSALYFCASSQGASDYEQFFGPGTRLTVL.

In its sample, this clone was seen a few times. At one end, the junction sequence differs from germline, possibly due to a read error. The chain combines TRBV7-9 with TRBJ2-7; D might be TRBD2 (5 bases). There are 17 residues in the CDR3. In germline, CDR1 is SEHNR, CDR2 FQNEAQ (reference sequence). The DNA of the CDR3 is TGTTCCAGCAGCTTAGTTGGCACGGGGTATAGCTCCTACGAGCAGTACTTC. Translated: CSSSLVGTGYSSYEQYF.

A single count supports this clone. This chain links TRBV18 with TRBJ2-1, with D perhaps matching TRBD1 (5 bases). Germline V gene sequence: CDR1 KGHSH, CDR2 LQKENI. Trimming cost V 0 bases and J 2 bases, with 17 bases left between them. The CDR3 contains 18 residues. The chain's CDR3 is CASSPPRQGSVPYNEQFF. CDR3 in DNA: TGTGCCAGCTCACCACCTCGGCAGGGATCAGTACCCTACAATGAGCAGTTCTTC.

The rearrangement links TRBV15 to TRBJ2-1, with TRBD1 matching over 9 bases. With V trimmed by 7 bases and J by 9 bases, 7 bases remained unmatched. The CDR3 has 13 amino acids. Germline values: CDR1 LNHNV, CDR2 YYDKDF (reference sequence). The CDR3 bases are TGTGCCACCACATATGGGACAGGGATTGAGCAGTTCTTC. Encoded protein: CATTYGTGIEQFF.

The V and J genes are TRBV6-5 and TRBJ1-2, with a possible D match to TRBD1 (6 bases). Germline values: CDR1 MNHEY, CDR2 SVGAGI. Trimming cost V 6 bases and J 4 bases, with 12 bases left between them. The CDR3 extends over 13 amino acids. The CDR3 is CASRDSRSYGYTF. DNA for the CDR3: TGTGCCAGCAGGGACAGTCGGAGCTATGGCTACACCTTC.

CDR3 coding DNA: TGTGCCAGCAGCCAATATGGACAGGGGGCCAGCAATCAGCCCCAGCATTTT. This codes for CASSQYGQGASNQPQHF. This rearrangement joins TRBV4-2 to TRBJ1-5, with 11 bases that match TRBD1. The CDR3 has 17 residues. V gave up 2 bases and J gave up 1 base; unmatched junction bases: 4. Germline V lookup: CDR1 LGHNA, CDR2 YNFKEQ.

This sequence joins TRBV4-1 and TRBJ1-1; possible D gene TRBD1, 6 bases. CDR1 and CDR2 from the germline V gene are MGHRA and YSYEKL. V was shortened by 1 base and J by 3 bases, with 12 bases between the two germline ends. The CDR3 has 15 residues. CDR3 sequence reads: CASSQGRGWYTEAFF. Here the CDR3 DNA reads TGCGCCAGCAGCCAAGGTAGGGGGTGGTACACTGAAGCTTTCTTT.

V is TRBV5-1 and J is TRBJ1-2; possibly TRBD1 for D (6 bases). Germline CDR1 is SGHRS and CDR2 is YFSETQ. The V end was cut by 2 bases, the J end by 7 bases, with 12 bases between. This CDR3 comprises 13 residues. The CDR3 region has the DNA TGCGCCAGCAGCTTTGATTCAGGGGCTGGCTACACCTTC. As protein: CASSFDSGAGYTF. Variable domain in full (rest from reference TRBV5-1 and TRBJ1-2): KAGVTQTPRYLIKTRGQQVTLSCSPISGHRSVSWYQQTPGQGLQFLFEYFSETQRNKGNFPGRFSGRQFSNSRSEMNVSTLELGDSALYLCASSFDSGAGYTFGSGTRLTVV.

This chain uses TRBV2 with TRBJ1-2; D ambiguous. The V end lost 4 bases, the J end lost 1 base, and 10 bases lay between the germline ends. The CDR3 has 14 residues. In germline, CDR1 is SNHLY, CDR2 FYNNEI. The CDR3 is CASSGLGGNYGYTF. Here the CDR3 DNA reads TGTGCCAGCAGTGGCCTAGGTGGTAACTATGGCTACACCTTC.

The rearrangement links TRBV9 to TRBJ2-3; 7 bases are shared with TRBD1. Unmatched junction bases numbered 10, after V lost 6 bases and J lost 9 bases. The CDR3 spans 13 residues. CDR1 is SGDLS and CDR2 is YYNGEE in the germline V gene. CDR3: CASNPWGQITQYF. As DNA, the CDR3 is TGTGCCAGCAACCCCTGGGGACAGATAACGCAGTATTTT.

This clone was picked up a small number of times. The gene calls are TRBV27 and TRBJ1-1; TRBD1 might be the D (5 bases). Trimming removed 5 bases from V and 2 bases from J, with 15 bases in between. Germline values: CDR1 MNHEY, CDR2 SMNVEV (reference sequence). The CDR3 consists of 15 residues. The chain's CDR3 is CASSVIPGLNTEAFF. The CDR3 DNA reads as TGTGCCAGCAGTGTTATCCCAGGGTTAAACACTGAAGCTTTCTTT.

In nucleotides, the CDR3 is TGCGCCAGCAGCTTGGGGACAGGGTTTTCGAAGGTCGGCACCATATATTTT. Residues: CASSLGTGFSKVGTIYF. The V and J genes are TRBV5-1 and TRBJ1-3, with 8 bases matching TRBD1. V was clipped by 0 bases and J by 9 bases; unmatched bases: 14. This CDR3 spans 17 amino acids. Germline-derived CDR1 and CDR2 are SGHRS and YFSETQ.

V usage is TRBV7-9 and J usage is TRBJ2-3, with no clear D. In germline, CDR1 is SEHNR, CDR2 FQNEAQ (reference sequence). This CDR3 spans 14 amino acids. V gave up 2 bases and J gave up 0 bases, with 6 bases separating them. CDR3 sequence: CASSLSQSTDTQYF. In nucleotides, the CDR3 is TGTGCCAGCAGCTTATCCCAGAGCACAGATACGCAGTATTTT.

This chain uses TRBV6-6 with TRBJ2-7; 14 bases are shared with TRBD2. The CDR3 has 14 amino acids. Losses at the gene ends were 6 bases for V and 5 bases for J; bases not matched to a gene: 3. CDR1 is MNHNY and CDR2 is SVGAGI in the germline V gene (reference sequence). In DNA form, the CDR3 reads TGTGCCAGCAGCGGGACTAGCGGGAGTAACGAGCAGTACTTC. This sequence encodes CASSGTSGSNEQYF.

This clone was seen a few times. The same CDR3 is also encoded by other DNA sequences in this sample. CDR3: CASSYGGDYGYTF. CDR3 nucleotides: TGTGCCAGCAGTTACGGAGGAGACTATGGCTACACCTTC. The chain carries TRBV6-5 and TRBJ1-2; D is uncertain. This CDR3 has 13 residues. V was trimmed by 2 bases and J by 3 bases, leaving 7 bases between them. Germline loops: CDR1 MNHEY, CDR2 SVGAGI.

This chain links TRBV6-4 with TRBJ2-1, with 7 bases identical to TRBD2. The ends lost 3 bases at V and 7 bases at J; junction bases unmatched: 6. CDR3 length: 14 residues. Germline CDR1 is MRHNA and CDR2 is SNTAGT. Written as DNA, the CDR3 is TGTGCCAGCAGTGAGCTAGCGGTTTCGAATGAGCAGTTCTTC. As protein: CASSELAVSNEQFF.

The gene calls are TRBV13 and TRBJ2-3; no definite D call. The CDR3 runs to 14 residues. V was cut by 5 bases and J by 2 bases, with 11 bases left in between. The germline V gene encodes CDR1 PRHDT and CDR2 FYEKMQ (reference sequence). CDR3 in amino acids: CASSPLENTDTQYF. CDR3 coding DNA: TGTGCCAGCAGCCCGCTAGAGAACACAGATACGCAGTATTTT.

The rearrangement joins TRBV9 to TRBJ2-2, with 7 bases matching TRBD1. The CDR3 totals 18 residues. After removal of 0 bases from V and 6 bases from J, the junction contained 14 bases not matched to a gene. CDR1 SGDLS and CDR2 YYNGEE come from the germline V gene. The CDR3 bases are TGTGCCAGCAGCGTAGTCCCCTCACAGGGGCGATCGGCCGGGGAGCTGTTTTTT. Its translation: CASSVVPSQGRSAGELFF.

This chain joins TRBV27 and TRBJ2-3, with D tentatively TRBD2 (6 bases). The CDR3 has 14 amino acids. Germline loops: CDR1 MNHEY, CDR2 SMNVEV (reference sequence). Trimming removed 4 bases from V and 7 bases from J, with 15 bases in between. DNA for the CDR3: TGTGCCAGCAGTTCATCAGCGGGTTTATATACGCAGTATTTT. Translating it yields CASSSSAGLYTQYF.

The chain joins TRBV2 to TRBJ1-1; TRBD1 aligns across 7 bases. CDR3 length: 12 amino acids. Germline V gene sequence: CDR1 SNHLY, CDR2 FYNNEI. The trim removed 4 bases at V and 6 bases at J, leaving 2 bases unmatched. The chain's CDR3 is CASSGGQAEAFF. The DNA for the CDR3 is TGTGCCAGCAGTGGCGGACAGGCTGAAGCTTTCTTT.

This clone showed up just a few times. The gene calls are TRBV5-1 and TRBJ1-1; TRBD1 agrees at 11 bases. V shed 0 bases and J 5 bases; nucleotides not matched to a gene: 6. The CDR3 covers 16 residues. Looked up from germline, CDR1 is SGHRS and CDR2 is YFSETQ. The CDR3 DNA reads as TGCGCCAGCAGCTTGGCCCCGGGACAGGGGGAGACTGAAGCTTTCTTT. It yields the protein CASSLAPGQGETEAFF.

The CDR3 nucleotides read TGTGCCAGCAGTGACCCGTGGGCGGGGGGCGTCAGGAATGAGCAGTTCTTC. Its protein is CASSDPWAGGVRNEQFF. J is TRBJ2-1 and V is TRBV2, with 8 bases matching TRBD2. The CDR3 has 17 amino acids. The germline V gene encodes CDR1 SNHLY and CDR2 FYNNEI. V shed 3 bases, J shed 7 bases, and the junction held 14 bases outside the gene matches.

The chain joins TRBV5-4 to TRBJ2-3; TRBD2 aligns across 7 bases. Germline CDR1 and CDR2: SGHNT and YYREEE (reference sequence). The V segment lost 5 bases and the J segment 0 bases; nucleotides outside the gene matches: 6. This CDR3 has 15 amino acids. CDR3 sequence (DNA): TGTGCCAGCAGACCTACTAGCGACAGCACAGATACGCAGTATTTT. Translation: CASRPTSDSTDTQYF.